This T cell receptor (beta chain) originates from a study of OX40 agonist ivuxolimab in advanced cancers. The protocol was immunoSEQ multiplex PCR, while the TCRdb copy is restricted to in-frame clones and leaves out a portion. The sample lists more than 40,000 clones; about nine tenths were seen once. This CDR3 has 13 residues. Germline CDR1 reads SGHRS; CDR2 reads YFSETQ. Trimming pared 1 base from V and 8 bases from J, leaving 10 bases between. The specimen was CD4+ or CD8+ T cells sorted from blood, collected in a trial of the OX40 agonist ivuxolimab. The chain combines TRBV5-1 with TRBJ2-1; no firm D call. The clonotype was recovered from an adult with an advanced solid tumor such as melanoma, head and neck, liver or kidney cancer. CDR3 residues: CASSLKPGDEQFF. As DNA, the CDR3 is TGCGCCAGCAGCTTGAAGCCTGGGGATGAGCAGTTCTTC.